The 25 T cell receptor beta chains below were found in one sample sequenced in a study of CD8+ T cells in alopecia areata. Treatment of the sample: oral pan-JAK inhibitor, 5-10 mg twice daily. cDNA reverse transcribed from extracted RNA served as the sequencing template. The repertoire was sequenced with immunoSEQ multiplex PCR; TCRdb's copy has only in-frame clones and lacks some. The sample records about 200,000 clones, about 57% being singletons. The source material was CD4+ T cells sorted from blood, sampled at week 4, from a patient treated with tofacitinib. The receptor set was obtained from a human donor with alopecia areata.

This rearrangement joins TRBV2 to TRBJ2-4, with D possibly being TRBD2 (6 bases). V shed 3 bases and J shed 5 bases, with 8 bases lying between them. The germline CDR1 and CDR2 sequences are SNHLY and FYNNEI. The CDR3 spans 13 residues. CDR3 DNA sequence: TGTGCCAGCAGTGAGGCGGGACAAAACATTCAGTACTTC. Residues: CASSEAGQNIQYF.

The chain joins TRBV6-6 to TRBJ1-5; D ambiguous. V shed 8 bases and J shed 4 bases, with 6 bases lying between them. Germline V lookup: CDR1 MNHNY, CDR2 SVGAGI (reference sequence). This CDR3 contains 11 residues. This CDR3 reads CASGGNQPQHF. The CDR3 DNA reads TGTGCCAGCGGCGGAAATCAGCCCCAGCATTTT.

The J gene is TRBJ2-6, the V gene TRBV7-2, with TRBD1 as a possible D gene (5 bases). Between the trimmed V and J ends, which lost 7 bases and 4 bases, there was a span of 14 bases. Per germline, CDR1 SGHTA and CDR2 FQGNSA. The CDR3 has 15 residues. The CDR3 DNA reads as TGTGCCAGCACTATAAGGGGCGCAGGGGCCAACGTCCTGACTTTC. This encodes CASTIRGAGANVLTF.

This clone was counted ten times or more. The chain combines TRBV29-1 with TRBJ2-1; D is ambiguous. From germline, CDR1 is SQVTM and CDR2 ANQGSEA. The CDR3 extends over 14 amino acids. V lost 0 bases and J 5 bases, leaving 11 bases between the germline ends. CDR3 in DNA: TGCAGCGTTGAAGATAATACAGAAGACAATGAGCAGTTCTTC. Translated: CSVEDNTEDNEQFF.

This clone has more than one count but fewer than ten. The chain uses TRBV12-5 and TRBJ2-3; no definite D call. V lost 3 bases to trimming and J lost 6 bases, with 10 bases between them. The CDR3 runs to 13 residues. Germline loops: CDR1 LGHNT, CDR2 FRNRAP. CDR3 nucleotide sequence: TGTGCTAGTGGTTTCTTGAACGGGGATACGCAGTATTTT. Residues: CASGFLNGDTQYF. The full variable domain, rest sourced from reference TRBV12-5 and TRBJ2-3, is DARVTQTPRHKVTEMGQEVTMRCQPILGHNTVFWYRQTMMQGLELLAYFRNRAPLDDSGMPKDRFSAEMPDATLATLKIQPSEPRDSAVYFCASGFLNGDTQYFGPGTRLTVL.

The CDR3 sequence: CASSIISEGTGELFF. In DNA form, the CDR3 reads TGTGCCAGCAGCATCATAAGCGAGGGGACCGGGGAGCTGTTTTTT. The chain employs TRBV9 and TRBJ2-2; D possibly uses TRBD1 or TRBD2 (5 bases each). Germline CDR1 and CDR2: SGDLS and YYNGEE. Trimming removed 4 bases at V and 5 bases at J, with 15 bases between. This CDR3 comprises 15 residues. Drawing the rest from reference TRBV9 and TRBJ2-2, the complete variable domain is DSGVTQTPKHLITATGQRVTLRCSPRSGDLSVYWYQQSLDQGLQFLIQYYNGEERAKGNILERFSAQQFPDLHSELNLSSLELGDSALYFCASSIISEGTGELFFGEGSRLTVL.

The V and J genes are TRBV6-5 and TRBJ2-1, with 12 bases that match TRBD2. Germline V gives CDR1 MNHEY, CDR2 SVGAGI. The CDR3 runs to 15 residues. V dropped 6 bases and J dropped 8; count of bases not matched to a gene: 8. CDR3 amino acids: CASSSSGGAPDEQFF. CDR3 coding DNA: TGTGCCAGCAGCTCTAGCGGGGGGGCCCCGGATGAGCAGTTCTTC.

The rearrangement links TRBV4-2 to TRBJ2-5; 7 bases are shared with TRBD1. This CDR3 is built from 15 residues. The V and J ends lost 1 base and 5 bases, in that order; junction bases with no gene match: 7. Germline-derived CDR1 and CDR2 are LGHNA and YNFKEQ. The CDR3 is CASSQGTGDRETQYF. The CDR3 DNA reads TGTGCCAGCAGCCAAGGAACAGGGGACCGGGAGACCCAGTACTTC.

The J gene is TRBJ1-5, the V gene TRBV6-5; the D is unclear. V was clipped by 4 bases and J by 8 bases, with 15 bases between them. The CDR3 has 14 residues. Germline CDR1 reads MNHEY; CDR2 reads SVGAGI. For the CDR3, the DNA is TGTGCCAGCAGTTCTATATGGGATATCAAGCCCCAGCATTTT. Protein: CASSSIWDIKPQHF.

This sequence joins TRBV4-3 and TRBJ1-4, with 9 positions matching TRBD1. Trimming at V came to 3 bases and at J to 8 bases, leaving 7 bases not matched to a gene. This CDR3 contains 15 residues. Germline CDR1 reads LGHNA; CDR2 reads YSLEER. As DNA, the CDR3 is TGCGCCAGCAGCCACCCGGGACAGGGTTCCGAAAAACTGTTTTTT. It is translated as CASSHPGQGSEKLFF.

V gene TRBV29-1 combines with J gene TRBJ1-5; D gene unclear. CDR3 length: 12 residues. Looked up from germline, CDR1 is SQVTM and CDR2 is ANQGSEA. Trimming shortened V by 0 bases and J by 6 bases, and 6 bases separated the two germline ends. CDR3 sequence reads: CSVEDGIQPQHF. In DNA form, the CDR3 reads TGCAGCGTTGAAGACGGGATTCAGCCCCAGCATTTT.

DNA for the CDR3: TGCAGCATTACGAGGACCCTGAACACTGAAGCTTTCTTT. It codes for CSITRTLNTEAFF. V and J are TRBV29-1 and TRBJ1-1; D not resolved. The germline gives CDR1 SQVTM, CDR2 ANQGSEA. The length of the CDR3 is 13 residues. Trimming shortened V by 8 bases and J by 0 bases, and 13 bases separated the two germline ends.

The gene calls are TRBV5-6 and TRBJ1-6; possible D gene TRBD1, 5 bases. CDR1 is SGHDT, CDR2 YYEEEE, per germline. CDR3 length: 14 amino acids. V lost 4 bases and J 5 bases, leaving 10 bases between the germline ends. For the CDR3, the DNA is TGTGCCAGCAGCGGGACCCCAAATAATTCACCCCTCCACTTT. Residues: CASSGTPNNSPLHF.

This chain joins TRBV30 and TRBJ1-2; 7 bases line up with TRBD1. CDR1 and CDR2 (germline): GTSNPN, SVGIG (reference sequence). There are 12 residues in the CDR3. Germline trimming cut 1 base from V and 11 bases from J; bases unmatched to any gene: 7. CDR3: CAWSGQGVRYTF. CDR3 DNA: TGTGCCTGGAGTGGACAGGGAGTAAGGTACACCTTC.

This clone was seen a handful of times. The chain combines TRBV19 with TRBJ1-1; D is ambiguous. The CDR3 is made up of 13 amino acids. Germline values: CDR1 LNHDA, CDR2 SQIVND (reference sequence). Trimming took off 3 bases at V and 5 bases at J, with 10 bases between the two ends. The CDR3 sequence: CASSISRKTEAFF. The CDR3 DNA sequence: TGTGCCAGTAGTATTAGCAGGAAAACTGAAGCTTTCTTT.

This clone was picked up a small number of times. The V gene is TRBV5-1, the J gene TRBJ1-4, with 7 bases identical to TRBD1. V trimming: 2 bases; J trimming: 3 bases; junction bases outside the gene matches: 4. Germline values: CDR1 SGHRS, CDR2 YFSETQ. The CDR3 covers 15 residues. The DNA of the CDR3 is TGCGCCAGCAGCTTAAACAGGGGAGCTAATGAAAAACTGTTTTTT. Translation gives CASSLNRGANEKLFF.

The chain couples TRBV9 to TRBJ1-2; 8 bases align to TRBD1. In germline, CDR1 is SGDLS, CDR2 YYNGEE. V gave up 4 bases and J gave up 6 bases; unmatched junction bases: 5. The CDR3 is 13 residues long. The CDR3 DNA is TGTGCCAGCAGCCCCCAGACAGGGGATGGCTACACCTTC. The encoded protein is CASSPQTGDGYTF.

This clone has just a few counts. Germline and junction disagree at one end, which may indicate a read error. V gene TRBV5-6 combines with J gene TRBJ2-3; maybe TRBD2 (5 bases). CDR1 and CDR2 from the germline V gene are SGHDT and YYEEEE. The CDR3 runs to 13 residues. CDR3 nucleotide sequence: TGTGCCAGCAGGTTGGTCGCGGGAGATACGCAGTATTTT. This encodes CASRLVAGDTQYF.

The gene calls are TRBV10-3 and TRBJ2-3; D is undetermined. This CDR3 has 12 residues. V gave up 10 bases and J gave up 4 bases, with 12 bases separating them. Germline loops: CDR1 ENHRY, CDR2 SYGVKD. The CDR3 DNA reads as TGTGCCACCTCCTTTACAGCAGATACGCAGTATTTT. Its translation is CATSFTADTQYF.

CDR3 DNA sequence: TGTGCCAGCAGCCCTCGGGTAGTTGGGAATGGCTACACCTTC. Amino acids: CASSPRVVGNGYTF. The gene calls are TRBV6-1 and TRBJ1-2, with no clear D. This CDR3 is built from 14 residues. CDR1 is MNHNS, CDR2 SASEGT, per germline. V was shortened by 6 bases and J by 6 bases, with 17 bases between the two germline ends.

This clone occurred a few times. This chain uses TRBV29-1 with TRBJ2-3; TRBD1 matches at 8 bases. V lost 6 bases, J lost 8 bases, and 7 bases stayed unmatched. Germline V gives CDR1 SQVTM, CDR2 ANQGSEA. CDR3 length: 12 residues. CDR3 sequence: CSVEFGQGTQYF. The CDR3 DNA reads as TGCAGCGTGGAATTTGGACAGGGTACGCAGTATTTT.

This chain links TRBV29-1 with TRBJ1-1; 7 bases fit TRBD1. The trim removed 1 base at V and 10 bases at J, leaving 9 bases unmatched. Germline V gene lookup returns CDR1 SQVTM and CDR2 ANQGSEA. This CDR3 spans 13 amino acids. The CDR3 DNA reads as TGCAGCGTTGAAGTTTTAAAGGGGGCAGGAGCTTTCTTT. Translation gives CSVEVLKGAGAFF.

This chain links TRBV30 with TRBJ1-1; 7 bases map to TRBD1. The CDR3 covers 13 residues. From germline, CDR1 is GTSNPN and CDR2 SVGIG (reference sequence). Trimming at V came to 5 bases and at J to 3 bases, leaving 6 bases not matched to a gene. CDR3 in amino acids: CAWSDRADTEAFF. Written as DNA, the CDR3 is TGTGCCTGGTCCGACAGGGCGGACACTGAAGCTTTCTTT.

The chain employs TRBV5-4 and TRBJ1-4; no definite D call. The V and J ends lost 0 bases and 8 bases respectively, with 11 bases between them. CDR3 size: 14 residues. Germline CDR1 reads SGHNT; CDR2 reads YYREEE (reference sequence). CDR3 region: CASSLDNREEKLFF. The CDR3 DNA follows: TGTGCCAGCAGCTTGGACAACCGGGAGGAAAAACTGTTTTTT.

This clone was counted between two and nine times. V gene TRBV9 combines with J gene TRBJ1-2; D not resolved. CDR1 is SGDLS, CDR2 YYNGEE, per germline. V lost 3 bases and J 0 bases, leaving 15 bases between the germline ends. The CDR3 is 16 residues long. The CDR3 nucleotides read TGTGCCAGCAGCGCCCCAGGCAGGAGAGCTAACTATGGCTACACCTTC. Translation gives CASSAPGRRANYGYTF. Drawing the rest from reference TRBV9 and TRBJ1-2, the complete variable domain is DSGVTQTPKHLITATGQRVTLRCSPRSGDLSVYWYQQSLDQGLQFLIQYYNGEERAKGNILERFSAQQFPDLHSELNLSSLELGDSALYFCASSAPGRRANYGYTFGSGTRLTVV.